What follows are 9 T cell receptor beta chains derived from one specimen sequenced in a study of T cell clonotyping in hematopoietic cell transplantation. Profiled with immunoSEQ multiplex PCR; TCRdb holds only in-frame clones, not every one. Of under 45,000 clones listed, around 95% are singletons. Time point denoted: recipient sample about 28 days before transplant, after cytoreduction. The sample in question was peripheral blood mononuclear cells, obtained before stem cell transplant. These receptors all stem from a middle-aged man with chronic myeloid leukemia. Some clones in this sample may be carry-over from other donors' samples.

The chain recombines TRBV7-2 with TRBJ2-1, with 9 bases identical to TRBD1. Losses at the gene ends were 8 bases for V and 7 bases for J; bases not matched to a gene: 12. The germline gives CDR1 SGHTA, CDR2 FQGNSA. CDR3 length: 15 residues. CDR3 amino acids: CASGYSGQGSNEQFF. The CDR3 DNA follows: TGTGCCAGCGGATATTCGGGACAGGGAAGTAATGAGCAGTTCTTC.

This clone was seen just once. The chain uses TRBV4-3 and TRBJ2-7; 9 bases are shared with TRBD2. Germline V gene lookup returns CDR1 LGHNA and CDR2 YSLEER. This CDR3 comprises 17 residues. J lost 6 bases, V lost 0 bases, and 12 bases had no gene match. The CDR3 loop reads CASSQEEAGGLSAEQYF. For the CDR3, the DNA is TGCGCCAGCAGCCAAGAAGAGGCGGGGGGGCTCAGTGCCGAGCAGTACTTC.

This chain uses TRBV6-1 with TRBJ1-5, with D hard to call. The V end lost 2 bases, the J end lost 3 bases, and 5 bases lay between the germline ends. The CDR3 is made up of 13 amino acids. CDR1 MNHNS and CDR2 SASEGT come from the germline V gene. The CDR3 loop is CASSEQDNQPQHF. In DNA form, the CDR3 reads TGTGCCAGCAGTGAACAGGACAATCAGCCCCAGCATTTT.

The chain uses TRBV6-5 and TRBJ1-5; 8 bases match TRBD1. Germline CDR1 reads MNHEY; CDR2 reads SVGAGI. Trimming at V came to 0 bases and at J to 7 bases, leaving 5 bases not matched to a gene. The CDR3 spans 15 residues. The CDR3 coding sequence is TGTGCCAGCAGTTACTCTCAGGGGGCTGGGCAGCCCCAGCATTTT. Translation: CASSYSQGAGQPQHF.

This sequence joins TRBV30 and TRBJ2-1; a possible D gene is TRBD2 (5 bases). Looked up from germline, CDR1 is GTSNPN and CDR2 is SVGIG (reference sequence). This CDR3 has 12 amino acids. V was clipped by 4 bases and J by 8 bases, with 12 bases between them. The CDR3 DNA reads as TGTGCCTGGATTCGGGGAGCTGATGAGCAGTTCTTC. Translation gives CAWIRGADEQFF.

J is TRBJ2-3 and V is TRBV29-1; 10 nucleotides line up with TRBD2. This CDR3 comprises 14 residues. Germline CDR1 is SQVTM and CDR2 is ANQGSEA. V lost 6 bases, J lost 4 bases, and 7 bases stayed unmatched. The CDR3 region has the DNA TGCAGCGTCAATGTAGCGGGGGGCCCAGATACGCAGTATTTT. It encodes CSVNVAGGPDTQYF.

This clone came up once. This chain connects TRBV4-3 to TRBJ1-3; weak D call: TRBD1 (5 bases). Germline loops: CDR1 LGHNA, CDR2 YSLEER. Deletions cut 0 bases from V and 2 bases from J, with 8 bases between. The CDR3 is 15 residues long. Here the CDR3 reads CASSQEEGPGNTIYF. The DNA for the CDR3 is TGCGCCAGCAGCCAAGAAGAGGGACCTGGAAACACCATATATTTT.

This chain joins TRBV6-5 and TRBJ1-1; the D gene is possibly TRBD1 (5 bases). Germline values: CDR1 MNHEY, CDR2 SVGAGI. The CDR3 consists of 14 residues. V lost 6 bases to trimming and J lost 8 bases, with 19 bases between them. Written as DNA, the CDR3 is TGTGCCAGCAGCCAGGGTGGCGAGCCCCCCGAAGCTTTCTTT. Protein product: CASSQGGEPPEAFF.

This clone was picked up one time. The chain recombines TRBV6-1 with TRBJ2-5; either TRBD1 or TRBD2 may fit D (5 bases each). The ends were cut back, 2 bases at V and 3 bases at J, with 13 bases in the middle. The CDR3 has 15 amino acids. CDR1 is MNHNS, CDR2 SASEGT, per germline. Here the CDR3 DNA reads TGTGCCAGCAGTGAAACTCTGGGACCTAAAGAGACCCAGTACTTC. Its protein product is CASSETLGPKETQYF.